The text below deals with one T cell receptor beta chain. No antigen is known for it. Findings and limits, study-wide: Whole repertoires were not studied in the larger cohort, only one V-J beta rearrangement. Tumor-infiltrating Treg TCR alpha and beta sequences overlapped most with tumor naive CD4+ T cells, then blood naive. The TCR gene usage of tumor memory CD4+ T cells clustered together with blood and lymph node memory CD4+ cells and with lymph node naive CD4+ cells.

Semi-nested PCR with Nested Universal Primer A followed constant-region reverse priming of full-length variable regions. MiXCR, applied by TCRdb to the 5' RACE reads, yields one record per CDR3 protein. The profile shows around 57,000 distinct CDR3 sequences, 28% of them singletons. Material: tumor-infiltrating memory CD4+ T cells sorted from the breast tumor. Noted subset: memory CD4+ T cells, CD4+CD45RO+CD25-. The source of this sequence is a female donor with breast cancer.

CDR3 in amino acids: CATSATGTGVYGYTF. CDR3 DNA: TGTGCCACCAGCGCCACCGGGACAGGGGTCTATGGCTACACCTTC. The chain links TRBV15 to TRBJ1-2; 10 bases fit TRBD1. CDR3 size: 15 residues. The germline V gene encodes CDR1 LNHNV and CDR2 YYDKDF (reference sequence). The V and J ends lost 5 bases and 4 bases, in that order; junction bases with no gene match: 7.